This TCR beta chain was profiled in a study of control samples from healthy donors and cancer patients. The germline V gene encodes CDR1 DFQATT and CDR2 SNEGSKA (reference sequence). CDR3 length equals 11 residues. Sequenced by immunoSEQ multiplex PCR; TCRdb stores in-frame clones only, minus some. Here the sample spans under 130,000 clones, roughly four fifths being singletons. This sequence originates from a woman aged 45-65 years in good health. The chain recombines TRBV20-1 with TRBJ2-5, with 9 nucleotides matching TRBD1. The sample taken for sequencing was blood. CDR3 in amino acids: CSGQGQETQYF. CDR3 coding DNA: TGCAGCGGACAGGGGCAAGAGACCCAGTACTTC.